The 29 T cell receptor beta chains below were found in one sample sequenced in a study of T cells expressing NK-cell markers. Reanalyzing the 5' RACE reads, TCRdb keeps one entry per CDR3 protein, without DNA. The table for this sample gives 400,000 to 500,000 distinct CDR3 sequences. Material: blood T cells: a sorted CD56 or NKG2C T cell subset, CD4+ or CD8+ T cells, or bulk PBMC T cells (not recorded which). Receptors originate from a woman aged 18 to 75 in good health.

The chain joins TRBV7-2 to TRBJ1-1. This CDR3 is 14 amino acids long. Germline V gene lookup returns CDR1 SGHTA and CDR2 FQGNSA. CDR3 region: CASSFGSRNTEAFF.

The rearrangement uses TRBV29-1 and TRBJ2-3; TCRdb calls TRBD1, which cannot be checked without DNA. This CDR3 has 12 residues. From germline, CDR1 is SQVTM and CDR2 ANQGSEA. CDR3 loop: CSVTQGLDTQYF.

The J gene is TRBJ2-7, the V gene TRBV12-5; checking the TCRdb D call of TRBD1 is not possible without DNA. The CDR3 loop spans 16 amino acids. From germline, CDR1 is LGHNT and CDR2 FRNRAP. CDR3 amino acids: CASDRPYRGGVREQYF.

The CDR3 spells CSARDRRQANTGELFF. V gene TRBV20-1 combines with J gene TRBJ2-2. The V gene's germline CDR1 is DFQATT and CDR2 SNEGSKA (reference sequence). This CDR3 spans 16 amino acids.

This chain links TRBV5-1 with TRBJ1-1; the D call from TCRdb, TRBD1, cannot be confirmed without DNA. Germline assignment: CDR1 SGHRS and CDR2 YFSETQ. The CDR3 is 15 amino acids. CDR3 amino acids: CASSPGTSKNTEAFF.

The J gene is TRBJ2-7, the V gene TRBV6-2 or TRBV6-3. CDR1 is MNHEY, CDR2 SVGEGT, per germline. The CDR3 runs 15 residues. The CDR3 protein is CASSYSTRSSYEQYF.

The J gene is TRBJ2-3, the V gene TRBV2; TCRdb names TRBD1, which stays unverified in the absence of DNA. In germline, CDR1 is SNHLY, CDR2 FYNNEI. The CDR3 length is 17 residues. This CDR3 is CASSEAWLIKGADTQYF.

The V call is TRBV12-3 or TRBV12-4, the J call TRBJ2-4; without DNA, the TCRdb call of TRBD1 cannot be checked. The length of the CDR3 is 19 residues. CDR3 amino acids: CASSLGNRQAVLAKNIQYF.

The J gene is TRBJ2-3, the V gene TRBV13; TCRdb outputs TRBD2, but without DNA this stays unchecked. CDR3 length: 18 amino acids. CDR1 is PRHDT, CDR2 FYEKMQ, per germline (reference sequence). The CDR3 is CASSLGTSGGPFGDTQYF.

This rearrangement joins TRBV5-1 to TRBJ2-1; TCRdb's D call of TRBD2 is untestable without DNA. The CDR3 contains 15 residues. Germline V lookup: CDR1 SGHRS, CDR2 YFSETQ. The chain's CDR3 is CASSLALAGTSEQFF.

This sequence joins TRBV10-2 and TRBJ2-3; there is no DNA to check the TCRdb D call of TRBD2. The CDR3 length is 14 residues. The V gene's germline CDR1 is WSHSY and CDR2 SAAADI. The chain's CDR3 is CASSESGGRDTQYF.

This CDR3 reads CASSLGTGSGDEQFF. This chain connects TRBV12-3 or TRBV12-4 to TRBJ2-1; TCRdb indicates TRBD1, and absent DNA this call remains unverified. The CDR3 is made up of 15 amino acids.

The chain employs TRBV5-6 and TRBJ2-7; TCRdb selects TRBD2, and the lack of DNA leaves this call unchecked. The CDR3 contains 17 residues. Germline lookup yields CDR1 SGHDT and CDR2 YYEEEE. The CDR3 loop is CASSMGLAGARPYEQYF.

The chain has TRBV5-1 and TRBJ2-1; TCRdb names TRBD2, which stays unverified in the absence of DNA. The V gene's germline CDR1 is SGHRS and CDR2 YFSETQ. This CDR3 has 14 amino acids. The CDR3 here is CASRSQAGAAEQFF. The complete variable domain, with remaining parts taken from reference TRBV5-1 and TRBJ2-1, reads KAGVTQTPRYLIKTRGQQVTLSCSPISGHRSVSWYQQTPGQGLQFLFEYFSETQRNKGNFPGRFSGRQFSNSRSEMNVSTLELGDSALYLCASRSQAGAAEQFFGPGTRLTVL.

The V and J genes are TRBV12-3 or TRBV12-4 and TRBJ1-5; TCRdb names TRBD1, which stays unverified in the absence of DNA. The CDR3 consists of 13 residues. The CDR3 region is CASSPGTYQPQHF.

This chain uses TRBV12-3 or TRBV12-4 with TRBJ2-1; as DNA is missing, the TRBD2 call by TCRdb cannot be tested. CDR3 length: 16 amino acids. The CDR3: CASTGRGLAGGNEQFF.

V is TRBV20-1 and J is TRBJ2-2; checking the TCRdb D call of TRBD2 is not possible without DNA. Germline CDR1 DFQATT, CDR2 SNEGSKA (reference sequence). CDR3 length equals 15 residues. CDR3 residues: CSARASGIGLGELFF.

The V gene is TRBV12-3 or TRBV12-4, the J gene TRBJ2-3. The CDR3 runs 13 residues. The chain's CDR3 is CASSFSTADTQYF.

The chain combines TRBV11-2 with TRBJ2-5; lacking DNA, the TRBD2 call made by TCRdb goes unchecked. CDR1 SGHAT and CDR2 FQNNGV come from the germline V gene. The CDR3 has 18 residues. The CDR3 region is CASWGLAGAGFQKGTQYF. Drawing the rest from reference TRBV11-2 and TRBJ2-5, the complete variable domain is EAGVAQSPRYKIIEKRQSVAFWCNPISGHATLYWYQQILGQGPKLLIQFQNNGVVDDSQLPKDRFSAERLKGVDSTLKIQPAKLEDSAVYLCASWGLAGAGFQKGTQYFGPGTRLLVL.

J is TRBJ2-7 and V is TRBV18. CDR3 length equals 14 residues. Germline CDR1 is KGHSH and CDR2 is LQKENI. CDR3 sequence: CASSPRYSTYEQYF.

The chain's CDR3 is CASSEARFSGVTDTQYF. The J gene is TRBJ2-3, the V gene TRBV6-1; the TCRdb call, TRBD2, lacks DNA for checking. This CDR3 contains 17 residues. Germline values: CDR1 MNHNS, CDR2 SASEGT.

The J gene is TRBJ2-2, the V gene TRBV11-2; TCRdb's D gene call, TRBD2, goes unchecked for lack of DNA. Germline V gives CDR1 SGHAT, CDR2 FQNNGV. This CDR3 comprises 16 residues. The CDR3 reads CASSLVLAGVTGELFF.

This chain uses TRBV4-3 with TRBJ2-3; TCRdb reports TRBD1, a call that lacks DNA to check it against. Germline CDR1 and CDR2: LGHNA and YSLEER. The CDR3 is made up of 16 amino acids. This CDR3 reads CASSLSGLGDTDTQYF.

The J gene is TRBJ1-6, the V gene TRBV4-2. There are 17 residues in the CDR3. Germline V gives CDR1 LGHNA, CDR2 YNFKEQ. CDR3 in amino acids: CASSERLIGSYNSPLHF.

The V gene is TRBV12-3 or TRBV12-4, the J gene TRBJ2-3; the D call of TRBD2 rests on TCRdb alone, since no DNA is present to check it. There are 16 residues in the CDR3. The chain's CDR3 is CASSLARASATDTQYF.

The J gene is TRBJ2-5, the V gene TRBV7-8; without DNA, the TCRdb call of TRBD1 cannot be checked. CDR1 SGHVS and CDR2 FQNEAQ come from the germline V gene. The CDR3 consists of 16 residues. This CDR3 is CASSLLPGSGQETQYF. Filled out from reference TRBV7-8 and TRBJ2-5, the complete variable domain reads GAGVSQSPRYKVAKRGQDVALRCDPISGHVSLFWYQQALGQGPEFLTYFQNEAQLDKSGLPSDRFFAERPEGSVSTLKIQRTQQEDSAVYLCASSLLPGSGQETQYFGPGTRLLVL.

The chain recombines TRBV29-1 with TRBJ2-7; with no DNA, the TCRdb D assignment of TRBD1 cannot be verified. The CDR3 loop spans 15 amino acids. Germline V gene sequence: CDR1 SQVTM, CDR2 ANQGSEA. CDR3 in amino acids: CSVERRGDVTYEQYF.

The rearrangement uses TRBV20-1 and TRBJ2-1; lacking DNA, the TRBD2 call made by TCRdb goes unchecked. Germline values: CDR1 DFQATT, CDR2 SNEGSKA (reference sequence). This CDR3 comprises 18 residues. This CDR3 is CSARGTSGRAFLYNEQFF.

The chain carries TRBV6-1 and TRBJ1-1. The CDR3 consists of 16 residues. Germline V gene data show CDR1 as MNHNS and CDR2 as SASEGT. This CDR3 reads CATYSKGRGKNTEAFF.